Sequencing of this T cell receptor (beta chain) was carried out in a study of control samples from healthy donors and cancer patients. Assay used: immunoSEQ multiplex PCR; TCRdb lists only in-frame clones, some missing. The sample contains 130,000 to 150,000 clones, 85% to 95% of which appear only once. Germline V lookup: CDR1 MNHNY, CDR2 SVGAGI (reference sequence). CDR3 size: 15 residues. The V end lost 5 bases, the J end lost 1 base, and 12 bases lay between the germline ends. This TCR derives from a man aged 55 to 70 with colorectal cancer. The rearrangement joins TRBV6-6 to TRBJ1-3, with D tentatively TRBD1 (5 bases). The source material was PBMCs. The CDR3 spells CASSTQGVSGNTIYF. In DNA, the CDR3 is TGTGCCAGCAGTACCCAGGGAGTATCTGGAAACACCATATATTTT.